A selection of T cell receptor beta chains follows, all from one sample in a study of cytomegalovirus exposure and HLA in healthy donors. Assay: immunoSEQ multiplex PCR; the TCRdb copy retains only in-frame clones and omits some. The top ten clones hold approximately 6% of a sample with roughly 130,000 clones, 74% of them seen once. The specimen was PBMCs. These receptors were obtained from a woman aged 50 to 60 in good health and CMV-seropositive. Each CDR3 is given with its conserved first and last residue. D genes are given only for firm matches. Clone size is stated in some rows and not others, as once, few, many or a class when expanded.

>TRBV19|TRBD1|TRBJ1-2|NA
CASRGQGRANYGYTF
TGTGCCAGTAGAGGACAGGGGAGGGCTAACTATGGCTACACCTTC
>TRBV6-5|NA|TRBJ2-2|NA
CASSSGEGSNTGELFF
TGTGCCAGCAGTTCAGGGGAGGGGTCGAACACCGGGGAGCTGTTTTTT
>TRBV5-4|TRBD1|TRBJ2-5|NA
CASSLVDRGRETQYF
TGTGCCAGCAGCTTGGTGGACAGGGGGAGGGAGACCCAGTACTTC
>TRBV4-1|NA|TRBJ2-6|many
CASSPEGAGANVLTF
TGCGCCAGCAGTCCCGAGGGGGCTGGGGCCAACGTCCTGACTTTC
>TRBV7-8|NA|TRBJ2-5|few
CASSLPGTSKETQYF
TGTGCCAGCAGCCTACCTGGGACTTCTAAAGAGACCCAGTACTTC
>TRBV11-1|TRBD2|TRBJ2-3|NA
CASSPASLAGVSTDTQYF
TGTGCCAGCAGCCCGGCGTCTCTAGCGGGGGTTAGCACAGATACGCAGTATTTT
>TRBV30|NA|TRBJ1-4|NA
CAWSYGSNEKLFF
TGTGCCTGGAGTTACGGGTCTAATGAAAAACTGTTTTTT
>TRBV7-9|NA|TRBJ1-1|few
CASSYAGLEAFF
TGTGCCAGCAGCTATGCGGGCCTTGAAGCTTTCTTT
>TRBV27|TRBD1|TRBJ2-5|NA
CASSFLDRAKTQYF
TGTGCCAGCAGTTTCCTAGACAGGGCGAAGACCCAGTACTTC
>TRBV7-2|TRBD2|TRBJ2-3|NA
CASSSQRGGSDTQYF
TGTGCCAGCAGCTCCCAGCGGGGGGGTTCAGATACGCAGTATTTT
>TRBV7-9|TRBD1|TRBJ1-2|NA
CASSAHRGSLNYGYTF
TGTGCCAGCAGCGCCCACAGGGGTTCCCTAAACTATGGCTACACCTTC
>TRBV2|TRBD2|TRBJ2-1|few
CASTTSGVNNEQFF
TGTGCCAGCACGACTAGCGGGGTTAACAATGAGCAGTTCTTC
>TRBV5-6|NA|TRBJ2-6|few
CASSFTRANVLTF
TGTGCCAGCAGCTTCACAAGGGCCAACGTCCTGACTTTC
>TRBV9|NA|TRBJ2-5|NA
CASSVASGGETQYF
TGTGCCAGCAGCGTAGCCTCAGGGGGGGAGACCCAGTACTTC
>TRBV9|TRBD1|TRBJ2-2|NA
CASSRGQQTGELFF
TGTGCCAGCAGCCGGGGACAGCAAACCGGGGAGCTGTTTTTT
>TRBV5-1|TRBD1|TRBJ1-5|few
CASSPSGRQGHQPQHF
TGCGCCAGCAGCCCATCGGGGCGACAGGGGCATCAGCCCCAGCATTTT
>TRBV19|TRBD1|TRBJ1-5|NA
CASNRQGFENQPQHF
TGTGCCAGTAACCGACAGGGGTTCGAAAATCAGCCCCAGCATTTT
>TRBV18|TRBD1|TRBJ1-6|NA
CASRSGTANSPLHF
TGTGCCAGCCGCTCCGGGACAGCGAATTCACCCCTCCACTTT
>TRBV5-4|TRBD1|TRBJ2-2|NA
CASSLDQGAGELFF
TGTGCCAGCAGCTTAGACCAGGGGGCCGGGGAGCTGTTTTTT
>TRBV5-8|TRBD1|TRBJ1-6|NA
CASSSRDPGTASPLHF
TGTGCCAGCAGCTCGCGAGATCCGGGGACAGCCTCACCCCTCCACTTT
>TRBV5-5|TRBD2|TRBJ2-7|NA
CASRTGGLAGYEQYF
TGTGCCAGCAGGACGGGTGGACTAGCGGGGTACGAGCAGTACTTC
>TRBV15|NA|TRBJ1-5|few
CATSRVWGWAVTNQPQHF
TGTGCCACCAGCAGAGTCTGGGGCTGGGCAGTCACCAATCAGCCCCAGCATTTT
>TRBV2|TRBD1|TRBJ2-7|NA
CASDVQGSYEQYF
TGTGCCAGCGATGTACAGGGGTCCTACGAGCAGTACTTC
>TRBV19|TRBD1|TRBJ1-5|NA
CASSMEGQGNQPQHF
TGTGCCAGTAGTATGGAGGGACAGGGTAATCAGCCCCAGCATTTT
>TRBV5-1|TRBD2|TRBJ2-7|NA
CASSLAVGGAYEQYF
TGCGCCAGCAGCTTGGCAGTCGGGGGGGCCTACGAGCAGTACTTC
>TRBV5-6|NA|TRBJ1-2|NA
CASSLAGRGYTF
TGTGCCAGCAGCTTGGCTGGGCGTGGCTACACCTTC
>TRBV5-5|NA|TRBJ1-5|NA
CASSLAGYQPQHF
TGTGCCAGCAGCCTGGCGGGGTACCAGCCCCAGCATTTT
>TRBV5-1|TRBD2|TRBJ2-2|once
CASSLPGRAAGELFF
TGCGCCAGCAGCTTACCAGGGAGGGCTGCCGGGGAGCTGTTTTTT
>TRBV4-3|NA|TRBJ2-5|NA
CASSRDLGARTQYF
TGCGCCAGCAGCCGAGATTTGGGGGCGCGGACCCAGTACTTC
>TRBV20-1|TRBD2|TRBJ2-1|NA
CSATSFNEQFF
TGCAGCGCGACTAGCTTTAATGAGCAGTTCTTC
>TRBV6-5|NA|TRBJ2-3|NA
CASSIRWREKDTQYF
TGTGCCAGCAGTATCAGGTGGAGGGAAAAAGATACGCAGTATTTT
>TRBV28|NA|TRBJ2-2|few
CASSGPGYAGELFF
TGTGCCAGCAGTGGTCCCGGGTACGCCGGGGAGCTGTTTTTT
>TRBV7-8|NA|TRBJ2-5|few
CASSLGLQETQYF
TGTGCCAGCAGCTTAGGTCTCCAAGAGACCCAGTACTTC
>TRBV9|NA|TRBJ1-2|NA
CASSVPSGGYTF
TGTGCCAGCAGCGTGCCGAGTGGTGGCTACACCTTC
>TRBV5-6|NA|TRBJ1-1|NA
CASSLGHRWTEAFF
TGTGCCAGCAGCTTGGGACACCGCTGGACTGAAGCTTTCTTT
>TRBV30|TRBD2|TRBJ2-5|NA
CAWSVLSGGGNF
TGTGCCTGGAGTGTACTGAGCGGGGGCGGGAACTTC
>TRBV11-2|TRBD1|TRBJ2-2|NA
CASSLQGAASPGGELFF
TGTGCCAGCAGCTTACAGGGGGCGGCAAGTCCAGGCGGGGAGCTGTTTTTT
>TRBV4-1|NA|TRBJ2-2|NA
CASSLSSGHRADTGELFF
TGCGCCAGCAGCCTTTCCTCCGGTCACAGGGCGGACACCGGGGAGCTGTTTTTT
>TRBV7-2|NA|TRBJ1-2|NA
CASSSHPQGNGGYTF
TGTGCCAGCAGCTCCCACCCCCAGGGGAACGGGGGCTACACCTTC
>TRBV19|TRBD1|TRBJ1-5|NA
CASSPPDRVRQPQHF
TGTGCCAGTAGTCCCCCGGACAGGGTTAGGCAGCCCCAGCATTTT
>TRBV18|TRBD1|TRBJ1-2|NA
CPSSPDRGANYGYTF
TGTCCCAGCTCACCTGACAGGGGAGCCAACTATGGCTACACCTTC
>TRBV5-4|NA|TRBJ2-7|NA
CASRTTGRSSYEQYF
TGTGCCAGCAGAACGACAGGCCGCAGCTCCTACGAGCAGTACTTC
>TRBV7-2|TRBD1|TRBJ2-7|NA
CASAGQGGDEQYF
TGTGCCAGTGCGGGACAGGGAGGCGACGAGCAGTACTTC
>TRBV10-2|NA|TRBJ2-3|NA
CASTSADTQYF
TGCGCCAGCACGTCCGCAGATACGCAGTATTTT
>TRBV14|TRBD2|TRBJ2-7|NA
CASSQGLVNEQYF
TGTGCCAGCAGCCAGGGACTAGTCAACGAGCAGTACTTC
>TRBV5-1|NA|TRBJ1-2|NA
CASSSTGAIGYPF
TGCGCCAGCAGCTCCACAGGCGCTATAGGCTACCCCTTC
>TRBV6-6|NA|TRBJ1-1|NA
CASSQIRGGSDTEAFF
TGTGCCAGCAGCCAGATTAGGGGGGGCTCTGACACTGAAGCTTTCTTT
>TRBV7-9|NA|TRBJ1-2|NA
CASSLSGAYGYTF
TGTGCCAGCAGCTTGTCAGGGGCATATGGCTACACCTTC
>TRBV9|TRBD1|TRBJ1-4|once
CASSSGGATNEKLFF
TGTGCCAGCAGCTCAGGGGGAGCAACTAATGAAAAACTGTTTTTT
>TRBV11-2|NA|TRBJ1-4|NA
CASSLDRPGQGDEKLFF
TGTGCCAGCAGCTTAGATCGGCCAGGGCAAGGGGATGAAAAACTGTTTTTT
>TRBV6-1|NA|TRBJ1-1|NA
CASSPWGDTEAFF
TGTGCCAGCAGTCCCTGGGGGGACACTGAAGCTTTCTTT
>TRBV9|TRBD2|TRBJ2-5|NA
CASSVGTSGETQYF
TGTGCCAGCAGCGTAGGAACTAGCGGAGAGACCCAGTACTTC
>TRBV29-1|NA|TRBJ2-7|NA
CSVDPGNYEQYF
TGCAGCGTTGACCCAGGGAACTACGAGCAGTACTTC
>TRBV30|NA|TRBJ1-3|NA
CAWSAGSGNTIYF
TGTGCCTGGAGTGCGGGCTCTGGAAACACCATATATTTT
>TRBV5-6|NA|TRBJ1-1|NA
CASSLQTGDYEAFF
TGTGCCAGCAGCTTGCAGACAGGCGATTATGAAGCTTTCTTT
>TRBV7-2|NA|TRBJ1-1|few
CASSLSGLNTEAFF
TGTGCCAGCAGCTTATCAGGGCTGAACACTGAAGCTTTCTTT
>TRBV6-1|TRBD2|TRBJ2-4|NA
CASSAGLAGGLAKNIQYF
TGTGCCAGCAGTGCTGGACTAGCGGGGGGGCTAGCCAAAAACATTCAGTACTTC